Listed below are T cell receptor beta chains from one sample, sequenced in a study of cytomegalovirus exposure and HLA in healthy donors. Method: immunoSEQ multiplex PCR; TCRdb's copy keeps in-frame clones and lacks some. The table records almost 90,000 clones, about 85% of them present only once. Sample: PBMCs. The receptor source for this set is a man aged 35 to 55 in good health and CMV-seropositive. Both conserved end residues are part of each CDR3. The order of the fields is CDR3 length, D gene, clone size, J gene, V gene, CDR3 protein, CDR3 DNA. The D gene is left open where the match is weak. Rows give clone size only sometimes, using once, few, many, or a class for an expanded clone.

>16|-|-|TRBJ2-1|TRBV5-1
CASSGDQGKSYNEQFF
TGCGCCAGCAGCGGCGACCAGGGGAAGTCCTACAATGAGCAGTTCTTC
>18|TRBD2|-|TRBJ2-5|TRBV7-8
CASSLGRRGSGNQETQYF
TGTGCCAGCAGCTTAGGTCGCCGGGGTAGCGGGAACCAAGAGACCCAGTACTTC
>17|TRBD2|-|TRBJ2-5|TRBV27
CASSSPGTSGGAETQYF
TGTGCCAGCAGTTCCCCCGGGACTAGCGGGGGGGCGGAGACCCAGTACTTC
>14|-|-|TRBJ2-5|TRBV7-9
CASSLDRDQETQYF
TGTGCCAGCAGCTTAGACAGGGACCAAGAGACCCAGTACTTC
>15|TRBD1|-|TRBJ2-5|TRBV5-1
CASSLGTGGAETQYF
TGCGCCAGCAGCCTAGGGACAGGGGGCGCAGAGACCCAGTACTTC
>16|-|-|TRBJ1-4|TRBV28
CASRGWGVATNEKLFF
TGTGCCAGCAGGGGCTGGGGGGTAGCAACTAATGAAAAACTGTTTTTT
>13|-|-|TRBJ2-7|TRBV5-1
CASSFDNSYEQYF
TGCGCCAGCAGCTTTGACAACTCCTACGAGCAGTACTTC
>16|TRBD1|-|TRBJ2-7|TRBV2
CASLRLDRGLRYEQYF
TGTGCCAGCCTGCGACTTGACAGGGGGCTCCGGTACGAGCAGTACTTC
>15|-|-|TRBJ1-6|TRBV7-7
CASSSSGVYNSPLHF
TGTGCTAGCAGTAGTTCGGGGGTCTATAATTCACCCCTCCACTTT
>16|TRBD2|-|TRBJ2-3|TRBV7-8
CASSPPRRGGGDTQYF
TGTGCCAGCAGCCCACCGCGGCGCGGGGGTGGGGATACGCAGTATTTT
>12|-|-|TRBJ2-5|TRBV28
CASSLQLETQYF
TGTGCCAGCAGTTTACAGTTAGAGACCCAGTACTTC
>17|TRBD2|-|TRBJ2-3|TRBV11-3
CASSSRLSGGATDTQYF
TGTGCCAGCAGCTCCCGACTAAGCGGGGGGGCAACAGATACGCAGTATTTT
>17|-|-|TRBJ2-7|TRBV2
CASVSPLEGSAGYEQYF
TGTGCCAGCGTATCCCCTTTGGAAGGCAGTGCCGGGTACGAGCAGTACTTC
>17|-|-|TRBJ1-5|TRBV30
CAWSGQGKLYSNQPQHF
TGTGCCTGGAGTGGTCAGGGGAAGTTATATAGCAATCAGCCCCAGCATTTT
>12|-|-|TRBJ1-2|TRBV28
CASSSPTGGYTF
TGTGCCAGCAGTTCCCCGACAGGCGGCTACACCTTC
>15|-|-|TRBJ1-5|TRBV27
CASSLLGTGNQPQHF
TGTGCCAGCAGCCTCTTGGGCACGGGCAATCAGCCCCAGCATTTT
>17|TRBD2|few|TRBJ2-7|TRBV7-2
CASSLGGLAGIPYEQYF
TGTGCCAGCAGCTTAGGGGGACTAGCGGGGATACCGTACGAGCAGTACTTC
>16|TRBD2|-|TRBJ2-5|TRBV4-1
CASSHPASGRPETQYF
TGCGCCAGCAGCCACCCCGCTAGCGGGAGGCCGGAGACCCAGTACTTC
>14|-|-|TRBJ1-2|TRBV10-3
CAISETDRWYGYTF
TGTGCCATCAGCGAGACTGATCGGTGGTATGGCTACACCTTC
>17|TRBD1|-|TRBJ2-6|TRBV5-6
CASTDGTGRSGANVLTF
TGTGCCAGCACCGACGGGACAGGTCGCTCTGGGGCCAACGTCCTGACTTTC
>15|TRBD1|-|TRBJ1-1|TRBV2
CASSALRQGVPEAFF
TGTGCCAGCAGTGCCTTGCGACAGGGGGTCCCTGAAGCTTTCTTT
>15|TRBD2|-|TRBJ2-1|TRBV2
CASSALTSGSDEQFF
TGTGCCAGCAGTGCCTTGACTAGCGGGAGTGATGAGCAGTTCTTC
>14|-|-|TRBJ2-3|TRBV7-6
CASSPRGSTDTQYF
TGTGCCAGCAGCCCCCGAGGAAGCACAGATACGCAGTATTTT
>15|-|once|TRBJ2-7|TRBV21-1
CASSISPGQGYEQYF
TGTGCCAGCAGCATCTCGCCGGGACAGGGCTACGAGCAGTACTTC